The T cell receptor beta chain under discussion was sequenced for a study of blood T cell repertoires in COVID-19. Study at large: From T cells, B-cell-depleted T cells, or PBMCs came the material, which was cDNA or gDNA.

The CDR3 extends over 14 amino acids. Trimming left V 3 bases short and J 6 bases short, with 12 bases between. Looked up from germline, CDR1 is MDHEN and CDR2 is SYDVKM. Authors' methods: Amplification with reference gene primers provided the estimates of nucleated cell counts. The repertoire was sequenced with immunoSEQ multiplex PCR; TCRdb's copy has only in-frame clones and lacks some. From that table come the V and J calls and clone size; the DNA was used to work out D and trimming. The repertoire holds 330,000 or so clones, with about 90% as singletons. The sequencing sample was made of PBMCs or T cells enriched from blood (not recorded which). This sequence was found in a man aged 25 to 40 who had recovered from COVID-19. The rearrangement joins TRBV28 to TRBJ1-5, with unresolved D. The CDR3, as DNA: TGTGCCAGCAGTTTGATCTCAGAGCGTCAGCCCCAGCATTTT. It encodes CASSLISERQPQHF.